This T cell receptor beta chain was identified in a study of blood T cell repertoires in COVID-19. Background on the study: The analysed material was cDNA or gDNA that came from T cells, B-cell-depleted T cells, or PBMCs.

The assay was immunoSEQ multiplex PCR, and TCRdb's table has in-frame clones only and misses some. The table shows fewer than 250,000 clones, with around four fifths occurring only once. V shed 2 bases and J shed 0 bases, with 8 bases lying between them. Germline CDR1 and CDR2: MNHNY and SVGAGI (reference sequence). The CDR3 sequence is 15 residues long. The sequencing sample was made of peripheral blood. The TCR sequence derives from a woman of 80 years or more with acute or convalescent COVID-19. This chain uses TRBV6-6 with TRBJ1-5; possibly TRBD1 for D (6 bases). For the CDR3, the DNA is TGTGCCAGCAGTTACAGGGACACTAGCAATCAGCCCCAGCATTTT. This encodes CASSYRDTSNQPQHF.